Each of the 25 T cell receptor beta chains below was sequenced from the same sample in a study of T-cell reconstitution after alpha-beta-depleted transplantation in children. A TCRbeta library incorporating unique molecular identifiers was prepared. TCRdb used MiXCR to reprocess the PCR reads, holding one entry per CDR3 protein. Of about 610,000 distinct CDR3 sequences listed, over 9.5% were seen once; the top ten hold roughly 3.9%. The material sequenced was PBMCs from the stem cell graft donor, taken from the stem cell graft. The receptors here all came from a human donor who donated a stem cell graft to a child with acute myeloid leukemia.

The rearrangement links TRBV4-2 to TRBJ2-1, with 13 nucleotides matching TRBD2. Looked up from germline, CDR1 is LGHNA and CDR2 is YNFKEQ. The trim removed 4 bases at V and 15 bases at J, leaving 24 bases unmatched. This CDR3 contains 19 residues. Here the CDR3 DNA reads TGTGCCAGCAGCCGAGAGGTCCGGACAGGCGTACTAGCGGGAGGGCGTCGGTTCTTC. It yields the protein CASSREVRTGVLAGGRRFF.

This clonotype was detected many times. This chain uses TRBV20-1 with TRBJ2-3; no clear D. Germline CDR1 reads DFQATT; CDR2 reads SNEGSKA (reference sequence). The CDR3 loop spans 15 amino acids. V gave up 2 bases and J gave up 6 bases, with 18 bases separating them. DNA for the CDR3: TGCAGTGCTAGAAAGCTTTACGGGCTATCGGATACGCAGTATTTT. This encodes CSARKLYGLSDTQYF.

This clonotype was picked up many times. V usage is TRBV12-3 or TRBV12-4 and J usage is TRBJ2-7; D possibly uses TRBD1 or TRBD2 (5 bases each). There are 16 residues in the CDR3. Trimming left V 1 base short and J 1 base short, with 14 bases between. The CDR3 spells CASSLGGTQGSYEQYF. The DNA for the CDR3 is TGTGCCAGCAGTTTAGGGGGGACGCAGGGTTCCTACGAGCAGTACTTC.

This clonotype was picked up many times. This chain's CDR3 is CASSRRTESYEQYF. CDR3 DNA sequence: TGCGCCAGCAGCCGCCGGACGGAGAGCTACGAGCAGTACTTC. The chain links TRBV5-1 to TRBJ2-7, with no clear D. The V end lost 4 bases, the J end lost 3 bases, and 14 bases lay between the germline ends. CDR3 size: 14 residues. The germline V gene has CDR1 SGHRS and CDR2 YFSETQ.

The V and J genes are TRBV5-1 and TRBJ2-7; weak D call: TRBD2 (6 bases). V lost 5 bases and J lost 4, with 13 bases in between. The CDR3 extends over 13 amino acids. CDR1 SGHRS and CDR2 YFSETQ come from the germline V gene. The CDR3 protein is CASRPGGTYEQYF. CDR3 bases: TGCGCCAGCAGGCCTGGCGGGACTTACGAGCAGTACTTC.

This clonotype showed up many times. The rearrangement links TRBV6-2 or TRBV6-3 to TRBJ2-1, with 12 bases that match TRBD2. The CDR3 extends over 15 amino acids. Germline V gene lookup returns CDR1 MNHEY and CDR2 SVGEGT. V lost 6 bases to trimming and J lost 2 bases; unmatched junction nucleotides: 2. The CDR3 loop reads CASSRLAGAYNEQFF. The CDR3 DNA is TGTGCCAGCAGCCGACTAGCGGGAGCCTACAATGAGCAGTTCTTC.

This clonotype was recorded at least ten times. V and J are TRBV7-6 and TRBJ2-7; 12 bases are shared with TRBD2. The V gene's germline CDR1 is SGHVS and CDR2 FNYEAQ. V shed 1 base, J shed 5 bases, and the junction held 9 bases outside the gene matches. This CDR3 spans 17 amino acids. DNA of the CDR3: TGTGCCAGCAGCTTAGAGGCTAGCGGGAGGGCGGGGAACGAGCAGTACTTC. Translated, it gives CASSLEASGRAGNEQYF.

The CDR3 coding sequence is TGTGCCAGCAAGGTGGTGGGGGGCGAGACCCAGTACTTC. Protein product: CASKVVGGETQYF. The chain has TRBV7-2 and TRBJ2-5, with D perhaps assigned TRBD1 or TRBD2 (6 bases each). Germline CDR1 SGHTA, CDR2 FQGNSA. Trimming removed 7 bases at V and 5 bases at J, with 14 bases between. The CDR3 extends over 13 amino acids.

This clonotype was counted a few times. V gene TRBV7-9 combines with J gene TRBJ2-7; D remains ambiguous. Per germline, CDR1 SEHNR and CDR2 FQNEAQ (reference sequence). There are 14 residues in the CDR3. Trimming took 5 bases from V and 2 from J, leaving 13 bases between them. This CDR3 is CASSTTIIPYEQYF. CDR3 sequence (DNA): TGTGCCAGCAGCACAACCATTATTCCCTACGAGCAGTACTTC.

This clonotype was observed a handful of times. The chain recombines TRBV20-1 with TRBJ2-1; maybe TRBD1 (6 bases). The V end lost 0 bases, the J end lost 3 bases, and 21 bases lay between the germline ends. The CDR3 length is 18 residues. Per the germline V gene, CDR1 is DFQATT and CDR2 is SNEGSKA (reference sequence). The CDR3 DNA sequence: TGCAGTGCTAGAGATGGGCAGCACAGGGTCGTCTACTACAATGAGCAGTTCTTC. As protein: CSARDGQHRVVYYNEQFF.

This chain connects TRBV12-3 or TRBV12-4 to TRBJ1-6; 10 bases align to TRBD1. This CDR3 has 16 amino acids. The trim removed 4 bases at V and 7 bases at J, leaving 7 bases unmatched. This chain's CDR3 is CASSYSPGQGNSPLHF. CDR3 nucleotide sequence: TGTGCCAGCAGTTACTCCCCGGGACAGGGGAATTCACCCCTCCACTTT.

The chain combines TRBV29-1 with TRBJ2-7, with D perhaps being TRBD1 or TRBD2 (5 bases each). CDR1 SQVTM and CDR2 ANQGSEA come from the germline V gene. The CDR3 length is 13 residues. V dropped 4 bases and J dropped 6 bases, with 16 bases sitting between them. CDR3 sequence: CSVVGTPRIEQYF. The CDR3 DNA is TGCAGCGTTGTTGGGACGCCCCGGATCGAGCAGTACTTC.

V is TRBV29-1 and J is TRBJ1-1; 9 positions agree with TRBD1. With V trimmed by 8 bases and J by 3 bases, 7 bases remained unmatched. The CDR3 extends over 13 amino acids. Per the germline V gene, CDR1 is SQVTM and CDR2 is ANQGSEA. The CDR3 bases are TGCAGCTCGAGGACAGGGGCTGACACTGAAGCTTTCTTT. Encoded protein: CSSRTGADTEAFF. Full variable domain (outside the CDR3, taken from reference TRBV29-1 and TRBJ1-1): SAVISQKPSRDICQRGTSLTIQCQVDSQVTMMFWYRQQPGQSLTLIATANQGSEATYESGFVIDKFPISRPNLTFSTLTVSNMSPEDSSIYLCSSRTGADTEAFFGQGTRLTVV.

A few counts support this clonotype. The J gene is TRBJ2-5, the V gene TRBV7-2; 9 bases are shared with TRBD2. This CDR3 region has 13 residues. Germline V CDR1 and CDR2: SGHTA, FQGNSA. Trimming removed 4 bases from V and 3 bases from J; junction bases left unmatched: 0. CDR3 sequence reads: CASSSSGKETQYF. DNA of the CDR3: TGTGCCAGCAGCTCTAGCGGGAAAGAGACCCAGTACTTC.

This clonotype occurred a few times. The CDR3 sequence: CSVGRPSGRAYEQYF. CDR3 sequence (DNA): TGCAGCGTTGGTCGTCCTAGCGGGAGGGCCTACGAGCAGTACTTC. The chain carries TRBV29-1 and TRBJ2-7; 12 bases are shared with TRBD2. The CDR3 extends over 15 amino acids. CDR1 is SQVTM, CDR2 ANQGSEA, per germline. V lost 4 bases, J lost 2 bases, and 6 bases stayed unmatched.

The rearrangement joins TRBV27 to TRBJ1-1; possibly TRBD1 for D (5 bases). The germline V and J ends were trimmed by 2 bases and 5 bases, with 18 bases remaining between them. The CDR3 consists of 16 residues. Germline CDR1 is MNHEY and CDR2 is SMNVEV (reference sequence). This CDR3 is CASSLGRRTGGTEAFF. Written as DNA, the CDR3 is TGTGCCAGCAGTTTAGGCCGACGGACGGGGGGAACTGAAGCTTTCTTT.

This clonotype was found many times. The V and J genes are TRBV5-1 and TRBJ1-3, with 7 bases identical to TRBD1. The V segment lost 3 bases and the J segment 0 bases; nucleotides outside the gene matches: 3. The CDR3 length is 15 residues. Looked up from germline, CDR1 is SGHRS and CDR2 is YFSETQ. The CDR3 sequence: CASSSGTVSGNTIYF. The CDR3 region has the DNA TGCGCCAGCAGCTCGGGGACAGTCTCTGGAAACACCATATATTTT.

This clonotype was observed a handful of times. This rearrangement joins TRBV12-3 or TRBV12-4 to TRBJ1-1; TRBD1 matches at 10 bases. V trimming: 4 bases; J trimming: 5 bases; junction bases outside the gene matches: 10. This CDR3 has 16 amino acids. The CDR3 here is CASSSPDRGNGTEAFF. In DNA, the CDR3 is TGTGCCAGCAGTTCCCCGGACAGGGGGAATGGGACTGAAGCTTTCTTT.

Regarding this clonotype: Possible read error: a much larger clone is one base away. The chain has TRBV5-1 and TRBJ1-1, with D unresolved. The CDR3 runs to 12 residues. Trimming took off 5 bases at V and 8 bases at J, with 13 bases between the two ends. Germline V gene lookup returns CDR1 SGHRS and CDR2 YFSETQ. CDR3 protein: CASSEGCLEAFF. The CDR3 region has the DNA TGCGCCAGCAGTGAGGGTTGTCTGGAAGCTTTCTTT.

The J gene is TRBJ2-1, the V gene TRBV5-5, with 7 bases matching TRBD2. Germline CDR1 and CDR2: SGHKS and YYEKEE (reference sequence). V lost 3 bases to trimming and J lost 7 bases; unmatched junction nucleotides: 4. The CDR3 sequence is 13 residues long. The CDR3 coding sequence is TGTGCCAGCAGCTGGGGAGCGGGGAATGAGCAGTTCTTC. Translating it yields CASSWGAGNEQFF.

This rearrangement joins TRBV5-1 to TRBJ1-1, with D perhaps TRBD1 (5 bases). V dropped 0 bases and J dropped 7 bases, with 7 bases sitting between them. This CDR3 region has 12 residues. Germline V gene lookup returns CDR1 SGHRS and CDR2 YFSETQ. CDR3 sequence: CASSLAGYEAFF. CDR3 DNA: TGCGCCAGCAGCTTGGCAGGGTATGAAGCTTTCTTT.

This clonotype was seen at least ten times. The V gene is TRBV5-1, the J gene TRBJ2-2, with D perhaps matching TRBD2 (5 bases). From germline, CDR1 is SGHRS and CDR2 YFSETQ. Trimming took off 4 bases at V and 5 bases at J, with 15 bases between the two ends. CDR3 length: 15 amino acids. CDR3 DNA sequence: TGCGCCAGCAGCGCGGACTTGGTTGGGACCGGGGAGCTGTTTTTT. Protein sequence: CASSADLVGTGELFF.

This clonotype was detected only a few times. The junction differs from germline at one of its ends, possibly a read error. The chain links TRBV3-1 to TRBJ2-2; no clear D gene. The CDR3 extends over 17 amino acids. Germline values: CDR1 LGHDT, CDR2 YNNKEL (reference sequence). The CDR3 region is CASSKDNRPSVAGELFF. The DNA for the CDR3 is TGTGCCAGCAGCAAAGATAATAGGCCCTCCGTAGCCGGGGAGCTGTTTTTT.

This clonotype showed up many times. The CDR3 reads CASSPGVEAGELFF. The CDR3 bases are TGTGCCAGCAGCCCAGGGGTCGAGGCCGGGGAGCTGTTTTTT. The chain carries TRBV3-1 and TRBJ2-2; the D gene is possibly TRBD1 (6 bases). This CDR3 comprises 14 residues. Germline values: CDR1 LGHDT, CDR2 YNNKEL (reference sequence). V was cut by 4 bases and J by 6 bases, with 12 bases left in between.

This clonotype was detected ten times or more. V usage is TRBV20-1 and J usage is TRBJ2-5; D is uncertain. The CDR3 runs to 10 residues. V was shortened by 6 bases and J by 5 bases, with 7 bases between the two germline ends. Germline assignment: CDR1 DFQATT and CDR2 SNEGSKA (reference sequence). As DNA, the CDR3 is TGCAGTGCCCTCGGCGAGACCCAGTACTTC. Protein sequence: CSALGETQYF.